The clone carrying this T cell receptor beta chain has just one count. This CDR3 contains 14 residues. V was clipped by 8 bases and J by 2 bases; unmatched bases: 2. CDR1 is MDHEN and CDR2 is SYDVKM in the germline V gene. PCR was performed using 60 Vbeta and 13 Jbeta primers. Assay used: immunoSEQ multiplex PCR; TCRdb lists only in-frame clones, some missing. Here the sample spans 110,000 to 150,000 clones, about 80% being singletons. This sample is part of a study of cytomegalovirus exposure and HLA in healthy donors. The specimen was PBMCs. The genes are TRBV28 and TRBJ2-3; 12 positions agree with TRBD2. The source is a man between 35 and 55 years old in good health and CMV-seropositive. The CDR3 nucleotides read TGTGCCAGCCGACTAGCGGGAGACACAGATACGCAGTATTTT. It yields the protein CASRLAGDTDTQYF.